This TCR beta chain was observed in a study of blood T cell repertoires in COVID-19. Across the study: Samples came from the United States, Italy and Spain, spanning acute and convalescent COVID-19.

The V and J ends lost 7 bases and 2 bases, in that order; junction bases with no gene match: 9. CDR1 is LNHDA and CDR2 is SQIVND in the germline V gene (reference sequence). CDR3 length: 17 residues. The repertoire was sequenced with immunoSEQ multiplex PCR; TCRdb's copy has only in-frame clones and lacks some. This sample has just under 70,000 clones, with more than 80% found just once. The sample taken for sequencing was peripheral blood. The sequence was collected from a man in his thirties or forties with acute or convalescent COVID-19. This chain joins TRBV19 and TRBJ2-6; 9 bases map to TRBD1. The CDR3 here is CASNRVQGAPGANVLTF. The DNA of the CDR3 is TGTGCCAGTAATCGTGTACAGGGGGCGCCTGGGGCCAACGTCCTGACTTTC. Together with reference TRBV19 and TRBJ2-6, the CDR3 gives the full variable domain: DGGITQSPKYLFRKEGQNVTLSCEQNLNHDAMYWYRQDPGQGLRLIYYSQIVNDFQKGDIAEGYSVSREKKESFPLTVTSAQKNPTAFYLCASNRVQGAPGANVLTFGAGSRLTVL.